The T cell receptor (beta chain) described here comes from a study of CD8 T cells in ankylosing spondylitis. Notes on the study in general: In peripheral blood, disease-linked CD8+ clones occurred at relatively low frequencies. Researchers reportedly found disease-linked clones significantly enriched in matched ankylosing spondylitis synovial fluid.

This clonotype was observed many times. Its antigen is not identified. 5'-RACE, quantitative and with molecular barcodes, yielded the TCR beta libraries. TCRdb itself ran the 5' RACE reads through MiXCR, one entry per CDR3 protein. This sample has 200,000 to 250,000 distinct CDR3 sequences, with approximately 11% found just once. The material sequenced was blood, either unsorted or a sorted T cell fraction (not recorded which). The receptor comes from a male donor with ankylosing spondylitis or in good health (not recorded which).

CDR3 amino acids: CSASGSDNYGYTF. The CDR3 DNA reads as TGCAGTGCTAGCGGGTCAGATAACTATGGCTACACCTTC. The chain has TRBV20-1 and TRBJ1-2; D not resolved. CDR1 is DFQATT, CDR2 SNEGSKA, per germline (reference sequence). The CDR3 is 13 amino acids. The ends were cut back, 3 bases at V and 1 base at J, with 9 bases in the middle.